A selection of T cell receptor beta chains follows, all from one sample in a study of CD8 T cells in Susac syndrome. Using its own MiXCR run on the immunoSEQ multiplex PCR reads, TCRdb lists one record per CDR3 protein. The repertoire consists of about 210,000 distinct CDR3 sequences, with around 96% occurring once and the leading ten covering roughly 0.1%. What was sequenced was CD4+ T cells from PBMCs. These receptors came from a human donor with multiple sclerosis. Both conserved end residues are part of each CDR3. Part of the rows lack a size; the others show once, few, many or a class for expanded clones.

cdr3_aa: CASSRRGGSEGYTF
clone_size: -
j_call: TRBJ1-2
v_call: TRBV3-1

cdr3_aa: CASSPGTPAENIQYF
clone_size: -
j_call: TRBJ2-4
v_call: TRBV7-9

cdr3_aa: CASSLALSDEQYF
clone_size: -
j_call: TRBJ2-7
v_call: TRBV7-8

cdr3_aa: CASSLARRGDEQFF
clone_size: -
j_call: TRBJ2-1
v_call: TRBV7-8

cdr3_aa: CSAPRLGAEQFF
clone_size: -
j_call: TRBJ2-1
v_call: TRBV20-1

cdr3_aa: CASRERQGNTEAFF
clone_size: once
j_call: TRBJ1-1
v_call: TRBV6-5

cdr3_aa: CASSQSVGEQFF
clone_size: -
j_call: TRBJ2-1
v_call: TRBV28

cdr3_aa: CASSLRTGNRDEQYF
clone_size: -
j_call: TRBJ2-7
v_call: TRBV5-5

cdr3_aa: CASSLTLAANEQFF
clone_size: -
j_call: TRBJ2-1
v_call: TRBV5-1

cdr3_aa: CSVTSPTSVYNEQFF
clone_size: -
j_call: TRBJ2-1
v_call: TRBV29-1

cdr3_aa: CASSLGSLSEQFF
clone_size: -
j_call: TRBJ2-1
v_call: TRBV5-1

cdr3_aa: CASSELVVTDTQYF
clone_size: -
j_call: TRBJ2-3
v_call: TRBV2

cdr3_aa: CASSFDRLTEAFF
clone_size: once
j_call: TRBJ1-1
v_call: TRBV7-9

cdr3_aa: CASTSGGAGQPQHF
clone_size: -
j_call: TRBJ1-5
v_call: TRBV27

cdr3_aa: CSAYSSSHSYEQYF
clone_size: -
j_call: TRBJ2-7
v_call: TRBV20-1

cdr3_aa: CASSVQASTYNSPLHF
clone_size: -
j_call: TRBJ1-6
v_call: TRBV5-1

cdr3_aa: CASSPWGQGAKGYTF
clone_size: -
j_call: TRBJ1-2
v_call: TRBV11-1

cdr3_aa: CASSQSGVEQYF
clone_size: -
j_call: TRBJ2-7
v_call: TRBV14

cdr3_aa: CASSQRQGVRNNEQFF
clone_size: -
j_call: TRBJ2-1
v_call: TRBV14

cdr3_aa: CSDYTGLINQPQHF
clone_size: -
j_call: TRBJ1-5
v_call: TRBV29-1

cdr3_aa: CSAPGATEAFF
clone_size: -
j_call: TRBJ1-1
v_call: TRBV20-1

cdr3_aa: CSGGRPGNEQYF
clone_size: -
j_call: TRBJ2-7
v_call: TRBV29-1

cdr3_aa: CAWSPQGWMDTEAFF
clone_size: -
j_call: TRBJ1-1
v_call: TRBV30

cdr3_aa: CASSPRSTGGYGEQYF
clone_size: once
j_call: TRBJ2-7
v_call: TRBV18

cdr3_aa: CASSESPYEQYF
clone_size: -
j_call: TRBJ2-7
v_call: TRBV18

cdr3_aa: CAWEAGSLEAFF
clone_size: -
j_call: TRBJ1-1
v_call: TRBV30

cdr3_aa: CASSLNGNNSPLHF
clone_size: -
j_call: TRBJ1-6
v_call: TRBV7-3

cdr3_aa: CASSSVTGRSPLHF
clone_size: -
j_call: TRBJ1-6
v_call: TRBV12-3/TRBV12-4

cdr3_aa: CASSEGTSAKNIQYF
clone_size: -
j_call: TRBJ2-4
v_call: TRBV5-1

cdr3_aa: CASSHRLVQETQYF
clone_size: -
j_call: TRBJ2-5
v_call: TRBV4-2

cdr3_aa: CSVGAFYNEQFF
clone_size: -
j_call: TRBJ2-1
v_call: TRBV29-1

cdr3_aa: CAGSSGTGHNTEAFF
clone_size: -
j_call: TRBJ1-1
v_call: TRBV7-3

cdr3_aa: CASSLLASRDTQYF
clone_size: -
j_call: TRBJ2-3
v_call: TRBV12-3/TRBV12-4

cdr3_aa: CASSGEHPYEQYF
clone_size: -
j_call: TRBJ2-7
v_call: TRBV2

cdr3_aa: CASSYDLGTSGGQFF
clone_size: -
j_call: TRBJ2-1
v_call: TRBV7-2

cdr3_aa: CASSALRGLAGVDEQYF
clone_size: -
j_call: TRBJ2-7
v_call: TRBV11-2

cdr3_aa: CASSPHRSGGYEQYF
clone_size: -
j_call: TRBJ2-7
v_call: TRBV9

cdr3_aa: CSVAGGGGQPQHF
clone_size: -
j_call: TRBJ1-5
v_call: TRBV29-1

cdr3_aa: CATSRSTSGIYEQYF
clone_size: -
j_call: TRBJ2-7
v_call: TRBV15

cdr3_aa: CASSFSEGGYTF
clone_size: -
j_call: TRBJ1-2
v_call: TRBV7-8

cdr3_aa: CASSEGVAIIYGYTF
clone_size: -
j_call: TRBJ1-2
v_call: TRBV6-1

cdr3_aa: CASSLGQGIEQYF
clone_size: -
j_call: TRBJ2-7
v_call: TRBV12-3/TRBV12-4

cdr3_aa: CASSRGTSGSSYNEQFF
clone_size: -
j_call: TRBJ2-1
v_call: TRBV4-1

cdr3_aa: CASSGAQTRGPLYNEQFF
clone_size: -
j_call: TRBJ2-1
v_call: TRBV25-1

cdr3_aa: CASRDGVYEQYF
clone_size: -
j_call: TRBJ2-7
v_call: TRBV6-5

cdr3_aa: CAWSDRGQAEAFF
clone_size: -
j_call: TRBJ1-1
v_call: TRBV30

cdr3_aa: CASSLLPWGYGYTF
clone_size: -
j_call: TRBJ1-2
v_call: TRBV7-9

cdr3_aa: CAWSFAPSGSGANVLTF
clone_size: -
j_call: TRBJ2-6
v_call: TRBV30

cdr3_aa: CASRPPGDFSGANVLTF
clone_size: once
j_call: TRBJ2-6
v_call: TRBV6-1

cdr3_aa: CASSRLAGVGETQYF
clone_size: -
j_call: TRBJ2-5
v_call: TRBV7-8

cdr3_aa: CASSLFSGGYTF
clone_size: -
j_call: TRBJ1-2
v_call: TRBV28

cdr3_aa: CASSPSGGLLEQFF
clone_size: -
j_call: TRBJ2-1
v_call: TRBV18

cdr3_aa: CASSQEGVHSVGYTF
clone_size: -
j_call: TRBJ1-2
v_call: TRBV3-1

cdr3_aa: CASGLETGRHNEQFF
clone_size: -
j_call: TRBJ2-1
v_call: TRBV12-5

cdr3_aa: CASGIWGSGYTF
clone_size: -
j_call: TRBJ1-2
v_call: TRBV6-5

cdr3_aa: CASSPRVQGAGETQYF
clone_size: -
j_call: TRBJ2-5
v_call: TRBV7-8

cdr3_aa: CASSLLRVVAFF
clone_size: -
j_call: TRBJ1-1
v_call: TRBV28

cdr3_aa: CATTSGLAGGGQTQYF
clone_size: once
j_call: TRBJ2-5
v_call: TRBV2

cdr3_aa: CASSTQGGYGYTF
clone_size: -
j_call: TRBJ1-2
v_call: TRBV7-2

cdr3_aa: CSARDLGVAVTYNEQFF
clone_size: once
j_call: TRBJ2-1
v_call: TRBV20-1